This T cell receptor (beta chain) is drawn from a study of technical replicates of blood from a handful of donors. Profiling relied on immunoSEQ multiplex PCR, and the TCRdb table lists in-frame clones only, not all of them. Counted here are roughly 70,000 clones, roughly nine tenths occurring once; the ten biggest clones make up over 4%. Germline assignment: CDR1 LGHNT and CDR2 FRNRAP. With 1 base removed from V and 0 bases from J, the gap between germline ends came to 6 bases. The CDR3 runs to 14 residues. This sequence originates from a human donor in good health. Some clones in this sample may be carry-over from other donors' samples. This chain connects TRBV12-5 to TRBJ2-5; TRBD2 is a possible D gene (6 bases). Specimen: PBMCs. For the CDR3, the DNA is TGTGCTAGTGGTTTGGGACTAGACCAAGAGACCCAGTACTTC. Translation: CASGLGLDQETQYF.